One T cell receptor (beta chain) is described in this entry. The antigen remains unidentified. Germline V CDR1 and CDR2: SGHTA, FQGNSA. The CDR3 has 13 amino acids. The germline V and J ends were trimmed by 2 bases and 7 bases, with 11 bases remaining between them. Sample barcodes and UMIs were carried by the TCR alpha and TCR beta cDNA libraries that 5'RACE generated with constant-segment primers. Each CDR3 protein is one row after TCRdb ran MiXCR on the 5' RACE reads. The sample lists roughly 400,000 distinct CDR3 sequences, about 16% occurring once. This entry belongs to a study of T-cell memory formation after mild COVID-19. Whole-study results and caveats: Certain responding clones were present in pre-infection memory, suggesting participation of cross-reactive memory.

Sequencing input: PBMCs or a T cell subset sorted from them (not recorded which). The rearrangement links TRBV7-2 to TRBJ1-1; D not resolved. The origin of this receptor is a man aged 18 to 30 who had mild COVID-19 (a few samples of this study predate the infection). Cell type and time point are not known. In nucleotides, the CDR3 is TGTGCCAGCAGCTTATCCCCCTCGGGTGAAGCTTTCTTT. Protein product: CASSLSPSGEAFF.